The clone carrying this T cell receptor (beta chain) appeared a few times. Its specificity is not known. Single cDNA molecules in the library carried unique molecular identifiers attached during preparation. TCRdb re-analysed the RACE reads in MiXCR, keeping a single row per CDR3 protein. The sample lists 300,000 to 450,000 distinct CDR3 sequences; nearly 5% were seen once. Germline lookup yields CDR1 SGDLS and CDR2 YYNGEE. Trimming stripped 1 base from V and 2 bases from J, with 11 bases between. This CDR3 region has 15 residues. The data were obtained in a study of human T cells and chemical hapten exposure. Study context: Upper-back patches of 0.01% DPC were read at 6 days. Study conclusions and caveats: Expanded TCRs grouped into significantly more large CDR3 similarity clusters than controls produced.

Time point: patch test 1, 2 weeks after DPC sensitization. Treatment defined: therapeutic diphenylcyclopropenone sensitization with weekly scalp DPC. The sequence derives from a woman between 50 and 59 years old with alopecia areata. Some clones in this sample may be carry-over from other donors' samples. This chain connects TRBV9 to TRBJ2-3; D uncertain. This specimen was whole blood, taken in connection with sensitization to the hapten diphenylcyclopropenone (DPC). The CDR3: CASSVYPAPTDTQYF. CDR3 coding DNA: TGTGCCAGCAGCGTATATCCGGCCCCCACAGATACGCAGTATTTT.